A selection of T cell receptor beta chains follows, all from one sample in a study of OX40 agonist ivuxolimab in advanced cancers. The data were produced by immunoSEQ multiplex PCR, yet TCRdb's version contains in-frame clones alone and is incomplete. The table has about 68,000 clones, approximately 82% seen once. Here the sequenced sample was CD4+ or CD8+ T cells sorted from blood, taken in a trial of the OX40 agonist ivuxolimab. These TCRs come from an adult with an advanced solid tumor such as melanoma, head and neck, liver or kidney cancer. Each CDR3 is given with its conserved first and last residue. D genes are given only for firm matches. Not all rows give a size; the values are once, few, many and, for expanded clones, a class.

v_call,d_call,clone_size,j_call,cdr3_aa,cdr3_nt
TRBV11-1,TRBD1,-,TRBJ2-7,CASSDRDSSHEQYF,TGTGCCAGCAGCGACCGGGACAGTAGCCACGAGCAGTACTTC
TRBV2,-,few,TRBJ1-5,CATAAENNQPQHF,TGTGCCACGGCGGCAGAAAACAATCAGCCCCAGCATTTT
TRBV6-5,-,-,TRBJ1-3,CASSPTSGNTIYF,TGTGCCAGCAGCCCCACATCTGGAAACACCATATATTTT
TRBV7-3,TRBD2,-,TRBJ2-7,CASSPAGGTSYEQYF,TGTGCCAGCAGCCCCGCGGGGGGCACCTCCTACGAGCAGTACTTC
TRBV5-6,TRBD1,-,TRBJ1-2,CASSLVRRGRGGYTF,TGTGCCAGCAGCTTGGTTCGTAGGGGGCGAGGTGGCTACACCTTC
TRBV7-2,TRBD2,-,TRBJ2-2,CASTLARGVTGELFF,TGTGCCAGCACCTTGGCCCGGGGGGTCACCGGGGAGCTGTTTTTT
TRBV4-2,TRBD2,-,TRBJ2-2,CASSQESGMGGELFF,TGTGCCAGCAGCCAAGAGAGCGGGATGGGCGGGGAGCTGTTTTTT
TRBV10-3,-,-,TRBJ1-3,CAISRGEAFGNTIYF,TGTGCCATCAGTAGGGGGGAGGCCTTTGGAAACACCATATATTTT
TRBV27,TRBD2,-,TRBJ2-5,CASSLLRGGETQYF,TGTGCCAGCAGTTTACTCCGCGGGGGGGAGACCCAGTACTTC
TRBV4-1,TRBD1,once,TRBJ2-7,CASSQDRGWIYEQYF,TGCGCCAGCAGCCAGGACAGGGGCTGGATTTACGAGCAGTACTTC
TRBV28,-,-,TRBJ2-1,CASSLSHLRLAGEQFF,TGTGCCAGCAGTTTATCCCACTTGAGGCTAGCCGGTGAGCAGTTCTTC
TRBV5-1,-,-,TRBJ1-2,CASSLVYGTGYTF,TGCGCCAGCAGCTTGGTTTACGGTACTGGCTACACCTTC
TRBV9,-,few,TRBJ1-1,CASSVGRPWGGKNTEAFF,TGTGCCAGCAGCGTAGGTAGACCCTGGGGGGGCAAGAACACTGAAGCTTTCTTT
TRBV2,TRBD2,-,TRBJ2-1,CASSFSGSRNYNEQFF,TGTGCCAGCAGTTTTAGCGGGAGTCGTAACTACAATGAGCAGTTCTTC
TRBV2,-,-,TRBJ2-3,CASSDGLITDTQYF,TGTGCCAGCAGTGACGGGCTAATCACAGATACGCAGTATTTT
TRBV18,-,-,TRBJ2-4,CASSPPGISNIQYF,TGTGCCAGCTCACCACCGGGAATTAGCAACATTCAGTACTTC
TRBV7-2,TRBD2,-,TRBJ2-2,CASSPSGRAGELFF,TGTGCCAGCAGCCCTAGCGGGAGAGCCGGGGAGCTGTTTTTT
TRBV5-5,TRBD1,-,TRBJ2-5,CASSLAGGEETQYF,TGTGCCAGCAGCTTGGCAGGGGGCGAAGAGACCCAGTACTTC
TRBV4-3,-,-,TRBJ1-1,CASSTTGWTEAFF,TGCGCCAGCTCTACTACAGGGTGGACTGAAGCTTTCTTT
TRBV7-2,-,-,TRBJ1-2,CASSLEQASIYGYTF,TGTGCCAGCAGCTTAGAACAGGCGAGCATCTATGGCTACACCTTC
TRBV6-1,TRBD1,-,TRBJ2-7,CASSEWTGVNEQYF,TGTGCCAGCAGTGAATGGACAGGGGTCAACGAGCAGTACTTC
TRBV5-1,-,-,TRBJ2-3,CASSLEGGDTQYF,TGCGCCAGCAGCTTGGAAGGGGGAGATACGCAGTATTTT
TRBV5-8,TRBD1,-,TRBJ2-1,CASSFTPGTGGDEQFF,TGTGCCAGCAGCTTCACCCCCGGGACAGGGGGCGATGAGCAGTTCTTC
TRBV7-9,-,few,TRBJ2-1,CASSEGGEQFF,TGTGCCAGCAGCGAGGGAGGCGAGCAGTTCTTC
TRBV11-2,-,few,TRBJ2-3,CASSPSGARDTQYF,TGTGCCAGCAGCCCTTCGGGGGCGAGAGATACGCAGTATTTT
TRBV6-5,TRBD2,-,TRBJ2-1,CASSYAGALYNEQFF,TGTGCCAGCAGTTACGCGGGAGCCCTATACAATGAGCAGTTCTTC
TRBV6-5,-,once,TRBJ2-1,CASSVTISSYNEQFF,TGTGCCAGCAGTGTCACCATTAGCTCCTACAATGAGCAGTTCTTC
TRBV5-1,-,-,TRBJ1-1,CASSSQGPGNTEAFF,TGCGCCAGCAGCTCCCAGGGACCGGGGAACACTGAAGCTTTCTTT
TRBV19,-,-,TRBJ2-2,CASADAGTVPGELFF,TGTGCCAGTGCCGATGCCGGGACCGTCCCCGGGGAGCTGTTTTTT
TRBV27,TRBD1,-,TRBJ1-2,CASSLAGQGNYGYTF,TGTGCCAGCAGTTTGGCGGGACAGGGCAACTATGGCTACACCTTC
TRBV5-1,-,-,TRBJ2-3,CASSPDRASTDTQYF,TGCGCCAGCAGCCCGGACAGAGCTAGCACAGATACGCAGTATTTT
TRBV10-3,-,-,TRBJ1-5,CAISEGNQPQHF,TGTGCCATCAGTGAGGGAAATCAGCCCCAGCATTTT
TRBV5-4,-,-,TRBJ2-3,CASSLRGADTQYF,TGTGCCAGCAGTTTGCGTGGTGCAGATACGCAGTATTTT
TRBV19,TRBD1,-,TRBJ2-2,CASSIRGQPNTGELFF,TGTGCCAGTAGTATCCGGGGACAGCCTAACACCGGGGAGCTGTTTTTT
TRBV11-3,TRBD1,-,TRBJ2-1,CASSLEGQGANEQFF,TGTGCCAGCAGCTTAGAGGGTCAGGGGGCAAATGAGCAGTTCTTC
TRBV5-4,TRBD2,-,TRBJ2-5,CASSPGLAEETQYF,TGTGCCAGCAGCCCGGGACTAGCGGAAGAGACCCAGTACTTC
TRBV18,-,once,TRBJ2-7,CASSQDREVFSYEQYF,TGTGCCAGCTCACAAGACAGGGAGGTCTTTTCCTACGAGCAGTACTTC
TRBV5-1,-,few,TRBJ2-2,CASSLGDRTTGELFF,TGCGCCAGCAGCTTGGGAGACAGGACCACCGGGGAGCTGTTTTTT
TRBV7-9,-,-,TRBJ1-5,CASSWGQRNQPQHF,TGTGCCAGCAGCTGGGGACAACGCAATCAGCCCCAGCATTTT
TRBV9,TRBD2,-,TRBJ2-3,CASSASSGLGTDTQYF,TGTGCCAGCAGCGCATCTAGCGGGCTGGGGACAGATACGCAGTATTTT
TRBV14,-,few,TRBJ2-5,CASSQGSAALQETQYF,TGTGCCAGCAGCCAAGGGTCCGCCGCTCTCCAAGAGACCCAGTACTTC
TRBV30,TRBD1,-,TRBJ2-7,CAWGTGTGIPYEQYF,TGTGCCTGGGGAACCGGGACAGGGATTCCCTACGAGCAGTACTTC
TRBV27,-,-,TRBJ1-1,CASSFWGQGTEAFF,TGTGCCAGCAGTTTTTGGGGGCAGGGAACTGAAGCTTTCTTT
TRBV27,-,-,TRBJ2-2,CASSLGGTGELFF,TGTGCCAGCAGTTTAGGGGGCACCGGGGAGCTGTTTTTT
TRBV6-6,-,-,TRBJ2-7,CASSRDTSEQYF,TGTGCCAGCAGCCGAGACACCTCCGAGCAGTACTTC
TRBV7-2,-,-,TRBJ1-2,CASRLGTGGEGYTF,TGTGCCAGCAGGCTAGGAACCGGGGGCGAGGGCTACACCTTC
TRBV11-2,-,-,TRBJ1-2,CASSYGQSGRYGYTF,TGTGCCAGCAGCTATGGGCAGTCGGGACGGTATGGCTACACCTTC
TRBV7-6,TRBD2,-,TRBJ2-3,CASSLVGASGFGDTQYF,TGTGCCAGCAGCTTAGTAGGCGCTAGCGGCTTTGGCGATACGCAGTATTTT
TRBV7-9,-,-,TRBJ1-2,CASSRQPNRSYTF,TGTGCCAGCAGCCGACAACCCAACCGGAGCTACACCTTC
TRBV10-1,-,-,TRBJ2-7,CASSADLVQEQYF,TGCGCCAGCAGTGCAGACCTTGTCCAGGAGCAGTACTTC
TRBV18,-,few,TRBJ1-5,CASAGDSNQPQHF,TGTGCCAGCGCCGGGGATAGCAATCAGCCCCAGCATTTT
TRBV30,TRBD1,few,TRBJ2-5,CAWSETGTGGRAQYF,TGTGCCTGGAGTGAAACCGGGACAGGGGGCAGGGCCCAGTACTTC
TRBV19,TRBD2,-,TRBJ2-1,CASSVDGPGLAYNEQFF,TGTGCCAGTAGTGTCGATGGACCGGGACTAGCGTACAATGAGCAGTTCTTC
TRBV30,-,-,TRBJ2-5,CAWRGGDYQETQYF,TGTGCCTGGAGAGGGGGGGACTACCAAGAGACCCAGTACTTC